This T cell receptor beta chain derives from a study of CD8+ T cells in alopecia areata. It was cDNA, reverse transcribed from extracted RNA, that served as the sequencing template. Clones were sequenced by immunoSEQ multiplex PCR, and TCRdb holds only the in-frame ones, with some missing. Here the sample spans 200,000 or so clones, just over 55% being singletons. The ends lost 0 bases at V and 4 bases at J; junction bases unmatched: 8. The CDR3 consists of 15 residues. In germline, CDR1 is SQVTM, CDR2 ANQGSEA. The receptor's source is a human donor in good health. The gene calls are TRBV29-1 and TRBJ2-7; 8 bases are shared with TRBD2. Sequenced input: CD8+ T cells sorted from blood. CDR3 sequence: CSVEDLGLAGYEQYF. DNA of the CDR3: TGCAGCGTTGAAGACCTGGGGCTAGCGGGTTACGAGCAGTACTTC.